Listed below are T cell receptor beta chains from one sample, sequenced in a study of CD8+ T cells in alopecia areata. Sequencing was performed with immunoSEQ multiplex PCR; in TCRdb, only in-frame clones are kept and a portion is missing. The sample holds over 120,000 clones, 45% to 60% seen once. The sample was CD8+ T cells sorted from blood, taken at week 4, from a patient treated with tofacitinib. These receptors were taken from a human donor with alopecia areata. Each CDR3 is given with its conserved first and last residue. D genes are given only for firm matches. The size entry is marked missing in some rows and otherwise reads once, few, many or a size class.

>-|TRBJ1-5|TRBV30|-|13
TGTGCCTGGAGTGTGGAAGGGGATCAGCCCCAGCATTTT
CAWSVEGDQPQHF
>-|TRBJ2-5|TRBV11-2|TRBD1|15
TGTGCCAGCAGCTTAGTTCCCCAGGGGGCTGTGACCCAGTACTTC
CASSLVPQGAVTQYF
>few|TRBJ2-7|TRBV10-3|TRBD1|15
TGTGCCATCAGCGACCCTGAGGGGGCGTCCTACGAGCAGTACTTC
CAISDPEGASYEQYF
>-|TRBJ1-1|TRBV7-9|-|13
TGTGCCAGCAGCTTAGATCCGGTCGCAGAAGCTTTCTTT
CASSLDPVAEAFF
>few|TRBJ1-2|TRBV27|-|16
TGTGCCAGCAGTTTAACCCTTCCCGGGAGTAACTATGGCTACACCTTC
CASSLTLPGSNYGYTF
>-|TRBJ2-2|TRBV13|-|14
TGTGCCAGCAGCTCCGAAGGAGGTAACGGGGAGCTGTTTTTT
CASSSEGGNGELFF
>-|TRBJ1-5|TRBV30|-|16
TGTGCCTGGAGTCAGCGGAACCTGTATAGCAATCAGCCCCAGCATTTT
CAWSQRNLYSNQPQHF
>-|TRBJ2-1|TRBV5-4|TRBD2|12
TGTGCCAGCAGCTGGGGGGAGGGAGAGCAGTTCTTC
CASSWGEGEQFF
>-|TRBJ1-1|TRBV7-9|-|15
TGTGCCAGCAGCTTAGGTGAGGAAATGAACACTGAAGCTTTCTTT
CASSLGEEMNTEAFF
>-|TRBJ1-2|TRBV10-3|-|15
TGTGCCATCAGCGAAAAGACAGGCAGGCAGCGTGGCTACACCTTC
CAISEKTGRQRGYTF
>few|TRBJ1-2|TRBV4-1|-|15
TGCGCCAGCAGCCAAGAAATGGGACTGGCCTATGGCTACACCTTC
CASSQEMGLAYGYTF
>few|TRBJ2-5|TRBV6-6|TRBD2|14
TGTGCCAGCAGTGATAGCGGGGGGGTCAAGACCCAGTACTTC
CASSDSGGVKTQYF
>-|TRBJ1-5|TRBV6-6|TRBD1|15
TGTGCCAGCAGTCCCCGGGACAGGATCAATCAGCCCCAGCATTTT
CASSPRDRINQPQHF
>-|TRBJ1-5|TRBV15|TRBD1|18
TGTGCCACCAGCAGAGATGGACAGGGGGACTTTAGCAATCAGCCCCAGCATTTT
CATSRDGQGDFSNQPQHF
>-|TRBJ2-7|TRBV29-1|TRBD2|14
TGCAGCGTGGCCGGGACTAGCGGGACGTACGAGCAGTACTTC
CSVAGTSGTYEQYF
>-|TRBJ1-2|TRBV6-6|-|14
TGTGCCAGCAGTTACTCGGAAGGGACCTATGGCTACACCTTC
CASSYSEGTYGYTF
>-|TRBJ2-7|TRBV6-6|-|12
TGTGCCAGCAGTTACGGTTGGTACGAGCAGTACTTC
CASSYGWYEQYF
>-|TRBJ2-7|TRBV4-3|TRBD1|17
TGCGCCAGCAGCCGGGGACAGGGGTCTGAAGCCGTAGACGAGCAGTACTTC
CASSRGQGSEAVDEQYF
>-|TRBJ1-1|TRBV7-2|-|16
TGTGCCAGCAGCTTAGGAGGCGGGGGCCTGAACACTGAAGCTTTCTTT
CASSLGGGGLNTEAFF
>-|TRBJ2-7|TRBV4-2|TRBD2|15
TGTGCCAGCAGCCAAGAAAGCGGGAGCTCCTACGAGCAGTACTTC
CASSQESGSSYEQYF
>-|TRBJ2-5|TRBV11-2|-|13
TGTGCCAGCAGCCACAGGGTGGGGGAGACCCAGTACTTC
CASSHRVGETQYF
>-|TRBJ1-6|TRBV4-1|TRBD1|14
TGTGCCAGCAGCCAAGATTGGACAGGTCGGCCCCTCCACTTT
CASSQDWTGRPLHF
>-|TRBJ2-7|TRBV4-1|TRBD1|17
TGCGCCAGCAGCCAAGCCTCCGGGACAGGTTCCCCGCACGAGCAGTACTTC
CASSQASGTGSPHEQYF
>-|TRBJ1-3|TRBV27|-|13
TGTGCCAGCATGGGACTCCCTGGAAACACCATATATTTT
CASMGLPGNTIYF
>-|TRBJ1-2|TRBV6-6|TRBD1|13
TGTGCCAGCGACCAGGGGGGACGGAGTGGCTACACCTTC
CASDQGGRSGYTF
>-|TRBJ1-6|TRBV13|-|12
TGTGCCAGCAGCTTTGGTAATTCACCCCTCCACTTT
CASSFGNSPLHF
>few|TRBJ2-7|TRBV2|-|18
TGTGCCAGCAGTGCGCCGGGGTCATTTGGCACCCCCCTCTACGAGCAGTACTTC
CASSAPGSFGTPLYEQYF
>-|TRBJ2-2|TRBV4-1|-|13
TGCGCCAGCAGCCAAGGGGTAGGAGGGGAGCTGTTTTTT
CASSQGVGGELFF
>once|TRBJ2-7|TRBV4-1|-|13
TGCGCCAGCAGCCAAGGCTCCCTCTACGAGCAGTACTTC
CASSQGSLYEQYF
>few|TRBJ2-4|TRBV5-5|TRBD1|16
TGTGCCAGCAGCCCGGACAGGGACCAAGCCAAAAACATTCAGTACTTC
CASSPDRDQAKNIQYF
>-|TRBJ2-1|TRBV5-6|TRBD2|18
TGTGCCAGCAGCGGCAAACGACTAGCCAGCGGGGTGTACAATGAGCAGTTCTTC
CASSGKRLASGVYNEQFF
>many|TRBJ2-5|TRBV6-1|TRBD2|15
TGTGCCAGCAGTGAACTAGCGGGGGGGCAAGAGACCCAGTACTTC
CASSELAGGQETQYF
>-|TRBJ2-2|TRBV29-1|-|14
TGCAGCGTTGAAGGCTCAATGAACACCGGGGAGCTGTTTTTT
CSVEGSMNTGELFF
>-|TRBJ2-4|TRBV6-5|-|15
TGTGCCAGCAGAGGGTTGGGTTGGGCCAAAAACATTCAGTACTTC
CASRGLGWAKNIQYF
>-|TRBJ2-7|TRBV30|-|13
TGTGCCTCAGGGGACACGGCTTTTTACGAGCAGTACTTC
CASGDTAFYEQYF
>-|TRBJ2-3|TRBV7-6|TRBD2|13
TGTGCCACCGCCGGGACTAGCGGGGGTACGCAGTATTTT
CATAGTSGGTQYF
>-|TRBJ1-2|TRBV5-6|-|12
TGTGCCAGCAGCTTGGTAGGGAATGGCTACACCTTC
CASSLVGNGYTF
>-|TRBJ2-5|TRBV11-2|-|12
TGTGCCAGCAGCTTAGAAAGGGAGACCCAGTACTTC
CASSLERETQYF
>-|TRBJ2-5|TRBV5-4|TRBD1|15
TGTGCCAGCACCCGTAGGGGACAGGGTCAAGAGACCCAGTACTTC
CASTRRGQGQETQYF
>few|TRBJ1-4|TRBV29-1|-|12
TGCAGCGTTGCCGGGGTGGATGAAAAACTGTTTTTT
CSVAGVDEKLFF
>-|TRBJ2-1|TRBV27|TRBD1|14
TGTGCCAGCAGTAGGGGGCTCGGCTACAATGAGCAGTTCTTC
CASSRGLGYNEQFF
>-|TRBJ2-5|TRBV29-1|-|12
TGCAGCGCCCTGGGGGATCAGGAGACCCAGTACTTC
CSALGDQETQYF
>-|TRBJ2-7|TRBV29-1|-|14
TGCAGCGTTGAAGTTTACGGGGGATCCTACGAGCAGTACTTC
CSVEVYGGSYEQYF
>few|TRBJ1-2|TRBV7-9|-|13
TGTGCCAGCAGCTTAGGTGACAGATATGGCTACACCTTC
CASSLGDRYGYTF
>-|TRBJ2-7|TRBV6-1|TRBD1|16
TGTGCCAGCAGTGAAGGGTTGGGCAGGGGGCTTAACGAGCAGTACTTC
CASSEGLGRGLNEQYF
>-|TRBJ2-3|TRBV9|TRBD2|15
TGTGCCAGCAGCGCGTACGGGGGGGCCCCAGATACGCAGTATTTT
CASSAYGGAPDTQYF
>-|TRBJ2-1|TRBV13|-|15
TGTGCCAGCAGCTTAGGGCCCCGAGACAACAATGAGCAGTTCTTC
CASSLGPRDNNEQFF
>-|TRBJ1-1|TRBV18|-|14
TGTGCCAGCTCACCACCGACAGACAACACTGAAGCTTTCTTT
CASSPPTDNTEAFF
>once|TRBJ1-3|TRBV2|-|12
TGTGCCAGCAGGGCGACGGGAAACACCATATATTTT
CASRATGNTIYF
>few|TRBJ1-2|TRBV6-6|-|15
-
CASSSSTGEYYGYTF